The 32 T cell receptor beta chains given below trace back to one sample, sequenced in a study of early T cells in non-severe SARS-CoV-2 infection. TCRdb reprocessed the 5' RACE reads with MiXCR, giving one entry per CDR3 protein. The top ten clones hold around 4.8% of a sample with approximately 66,000 distinct CDR3 sequences, roughly 13% of them seen once. The sequenced material came from whole blood. The receptors shown here come from an adult who was a healthcare worker with PCR-confirmed SARS-CoV-2 infection or an uninfected control (not recorded which).

This clonotype was seen at least ten times. The chain has TRBV2 and TRBJ1-2; TRBD1 is a possible D gene (6 bases). Trimming removed 1 base at V and 11 bases at J, with 17 bases between. CDR3 length equals 14 residues. Germline V gene sequence: CDR1 SNHLY, CDR2 FYNNEI. The CDR3 region is CASSEVVVAQGYTF. CDR3 nucleotides: TGTGCCAGCAGTGAAGTCGTTGTCGCCCAGGGGTACACCTTC.

This clonotype was found many times. The chain is built from TRBV6-6 and TRBJ1-1, with D unclear. The V end lost 5 bases, the J end lost 9 bases, and 7 bases lay between the germline ends. This CDR3 comprises 10 residues. Germline CDR1 is MNHNY and CDR2 is SVGAGI (reference sequence). CDR3 bases: TGTGCCAGCAGTGTCGAGAAAGCTTTCTTT. Amino acids: CASSVEKAFF.

The gene calls are TRBV29-1 and TRBJ2-7, with TRBD1 as a possible D gene (5 bases). V was shortened by 3 bases and J by 1 base, with 16 bases between the two germline ends. The CDR3 runs to 15 residues. The V gene's germline CDR1 is SQVTM and CDR2 ANQGSEA. This CDR3 reads CSVESTGTLSYEQYF. CDR3 sequence (DNA): TGCAGCGTTGAGAGTACAGGTACCCTGTCCTACGAGCAGTACTTC.

The chain uses TRBV7-9 and TRBJ1-2; D remains ambiguous. Germline lookup yields CDR1 SEHNR and CDR2 FQNEAQ (reference sequence). Trimming removed 2 bases from V and 7 bases from J, with 8 bases in between. The CDR3 spans 12 residues. The DNA for the CDR3 is TGTGCCAGCAGCTTACTTTGGGCTGGCTACACCTTC. It encodes CASSLLWAGYTF. Variable domain in full (rest from reference TRBV7-9 and TRBJ1-2): DTGVSQNPRHKITKRGQNVTFRCDPISEHNRLYWYRQTLGQGPEFLTYFQNEAQLEKSRLLSDRFSAERPKGSFSTLEIQRTEQGDSAMYLCASSLLWAGYTFGSGTRLTVV.

This clonotype was seen many times. The chain combines TRBV6-9 with TRBJ2-7; D call uncertain. The V gene lost 7 bases and the J gene lost 6 bases, with 19 bases spanning the gap. Germline loops: CDR1 MNHGY, CDR2 SVAAGI. This CDR3 has 14 residues. CDR3 residues: CASTGPVKLGEQYF. The CDR3, as DNA: TGTGCCAGCACCGGACCTGTTAAGCTGGGCGAGCAGTACTTC.

The chain recombines TRBV7-6 with TRBJ2-1; 11 bases map to TRBD2. This CDR3 spans 17 amino acids. V lost 1 base and J lost 6; bases outside the gene matches: 8. CDR1 and CDR2 (germline): SGHVS, FNYEAQ. DNA for the CDR3: TGTGCCAGCAGCTTAGGGCTAGCGGGAGGATTAGGCAATGAGCAGTTCTTC. Amino acids: CASSLGLAGGLGNEQFF.

The gene calls are TRBV9 and TRBJ2-7; 10 bases are shared with TRBD2. The CDR3 runs 14 residues. Trimming at V came to 0 bases and at J to 6 bases, leaving 3 bases not matched to a gene. In germline, CDR1 is SGDLS, CDR2 YYNGEE. The CDR3 DNA is TGTGCCAGCAGCGTAGCCCTAGCGGGAGTCGAGCAGTACTTC. It is translated as CASSVALAGVEQYF.

This clonotype was detected only a few times. This sequence joins TRBV18 and TRBJ2-7; D possibly corresponds to TRBD1 (6 bases). Germline V gene lookup returns CDR1 KGHSH and CDR2 LQKENI. The V end was cut by 3 bases, the J end by 0 bases, with 12 bases between. The CDR3 consists of 15 residues. The CDR3 spells CASSPILQGSYEQYF. Here the CDR3 DNA reads TGTGCCAGCTCACCTATCCTACAGGGCTCCTACGAGCAGTACTTC.

This clonotype showed up many times. The J gene is TRBJ2-7, the V gene TRBV4-3, with TRBD1 matching 9 bases. Losses at the gene ends were 3 bases for V and 6 bases for J; bases not matched to a gene: 3. This CDR3 is 13 amino acids long. The germline V gene has CDR1 LGHNA and CDR2 YSLEER. Written as DNA, the CDR3 is TGCGCCAGCAGCCAGGACAGGGGACGCGAGCAGTACTTC. It specifies CASSQDRGREQYF.

This clonotype was observed at least ten times. The chain has TRBV6-5 and TRBJ1-5; 8 bases agree with TRBD1. The length of the CDR3 is 15 residues. V trimming: 4 bases; J trimming: 3 bases; junction bases outside the gene matches: 5. The germline V gene has CDR1 MNHEY and CDR2 SVGAGI. This CDR3 is CASSSRTGPNQPQHF. Here the CDR3 DNA reads TGTGCCAGCAGTTCACGGACAGGGCCCAATCAGCCCCAGCATTTT.

Many counts were recorded for this clonotype. The rearrangement joins TRBV7-2 to TRBJ1-2, with no clear D. This CDR3 has 11 amino acids. V was clipped by 2 bases and J by 2 bases, with 0 bases between them. Germline V gene lookup returns CDR1 SGHTA and CDR2 FQGNSA. CDR3 loop: CASSLNYGYTF. The CDR3 bases are TGTGCCAGCAGCTTAAACTATGGCTACACCTTC.

This clonotype was seen repeatedly, ten times or more. J is TRBJ2-3 and V is TRBV7-6; D not resolved. Germline CDR1 reads SGHVS; CDR2 reads FNYEAQ. The CDR3 extends over 15 amino acids. V was shortened by 5 bases and J by 8 bases, with 20 bases between the two germline ends. CDR3 in amino acids: CASSALVGDVATQYF. The DNA of the CDR3 is TGTGCCAGCAGCGCGTTGGTTGGGGATGTGGCTACGCAGTATTTT.

The chain is built from TRBV30 and TRBJ2-3; D possibly corresponds to TRBD2 (6 bases). From germline, CDR1 is GTSNPN and CDR2 SVGIG (reference sequence). This CDR3 spans 14 amino acids. Between the trimmed V and J ends, which lost 5 bases and 3 bases, there was a span of 15 bases. CDR3 sequence reads: CAWDNQAGTDTQYF. Written as DNA, the CDR3 is TGTGCCTGGGATAATCAGGCGGGGACAGATACGCAGTATTTT.

The sample holds a few counts of this clonotype. CDR3 amino acids: CASSFRQGNNEKLFF. The CDR3 nucleotides are TGTGCCAGCAGCTTCCGACAGGGGAACAATGAAAAACTGTTTTTT. This rearrangement joins TRBV7-6 to TRBJ1-4, with 8 bases identical to TRBD1. From germline, CDR1 is SGHVS and CDR2 FNYEAQ. The V segment lost 3 bases and the J segment 5 bases; nucleotides outside the gene matches: 5. The CDR3 has 15 residues.

This clonotype was seen more than once but under ten times. J is TRBJ2-1 and V is TRBV20-1, with 11 bases lining up with TRBD2. CDR1 and CDR2 (germline): DFQATT, SNEGSKA (reference sequence). The V gene end was trimmed by 5 bases and the J gene end by 2 bases; junction bases not matched to a gene: 5. The CDR3 loop spans 15 amino acids. CDR3 in amino acids: CSAPATSGAYNEQFF. The CDR3 nucleotides read TGCAGTGCTCCCGCGACTAGCGGGGCCTACAATGAGCAGTTCTTC.

This clonotype was seen a handful of times. Here the CDR3 reads CASSVGDYTGELFF. The CDR3 region has the DNA TGTGCCAGCAGCGTAGGAGACTACACCGGGGAGCTGTTTTTT. V and J are TRBV9 and TRBJ2-2; D is undetermined. The CDR3 is 14 amino acids. The germline V gene encodes CDR1 SGDLS and CDR2 YYNGEE. The V gene lost 0 bases and the J gene lost 3 bases, with 6 bases spanning the gap.

The chain recombines TRBV5-1 with TRBJ2-5; D may be TRBD2 (6 bases). The germline V gene has CDR1 SGHRS and CDR2 YFSETQ. The V and J ends lost 4 bases and 5 bases respectively, with 15 bases between them. The CDR3 is made up of 14 amino acids. The CDR3 DNA is TGCGCCAGCAGCCAAGGGACTGCACGGGAGACCCAGTACTTC. Residues: CASSQGTARETQYF.

The chain employs TRBV29-1 and TRBJ2-1, with no clear D. The germline gives CDR1 SQVTM, CDR2 ANQGSEA. This CDR3 contains 12 residues. V dropped 1 base and J dropped 12 bases, with 13 bases sitting between them. CDR3 in amino acids: CSVEVTPSGQFF. The CDR3 coding sequence is TGCAGCGTTGAAGTTACCCCGTCGGGGCAGTTCTTC.

The V and J genes are TRBV25-1 and TRBJ1-4, with a tentative D call TRBD1 (5 bases). CDR3 length: 12 amino acids. Deletions cut 6 bases from V and 8 bases from J, with 10 bases between. Germline values: CDR1 MGHDK, CDR2 SYGVNS. Written as DNA, the CDR3 is TGTGCCAGCAGGAGCAGGGACGAAAAACTGTTTTTT. Amino acids: CASRSRDEKLFF.

The table lists this clonotype with a few counts. The CDR3 is CASSLFLFGIDYGYTF. In DNA, the CDR3 is TGTGCCAGCAGCTTATTCTTATTTGGGATAGACTATGGCTACACCTTC. J is TRBJ1-2 and V is TRBV7-3; D is unclear. CDR3 length equals 16 residues. The germline V and J ends were trimmed by 2 bases and 3 bases, with 16 bases remaining between them. CDR1 and CDR2 (germline): SGHTA, FQGTGA.

The chain combines TRBV9 with TRBJ2-1, with 11 positions matching TRBD2. V shed 8 bases and J 5 bases; nucleotides not matched to a gene: 12. This CDR3 comprises 16 residues. Germline CDR1 SGDLS, CDR2 YYNGEE. DNA for the CDR3: TGTGCCAGTACTAGCGGGAGCTTTTCTAGTCACAATGAGCAGTTCTTC. Encoded protein: CASTSGSFSSHNEQFF.

There are many counts of this clonotype. This sequence joins TRBV12-3 or TRBV12-4 and TRBJ1-6; D ambiguous. The length of the CDR3 is 15 residues. The V gene lost 5 bases and the J gene lost 7 bases, with 15 bases spanning the gap. CDR3 amino acids: CASSLLADGNSPLHF. In nucleotides, the CDR3 is TGTGCCAGCAGTCTGCTTGCTGACGGGAATTCACCCCTCCACTTT.

The table lists this clonotype with many counts. A junction end diverges from the germline sequence, so it may reflect a read error. The gene calls are TRBV4-2 and TRBJ2-1, with TRBD2 matching over 8 bases. Per germline, CDR1 LGHNA and CDR2 YNFKEQ. The CDR3 has 16 amino acids. The CDR3 reads CASTQEDSGGPHEQFF. CDR3 DNA: TGTGCCAGCACCCAAGAAGACAGCGGGGGACCCCATGAGCAGTTCTTC.

This clonotype was counted ten times or more. This chain links TRBV19 with TRBJ1-2; a possible D gene is TRBD1 (5 bases). Germline V gene data show CDR1 as LNHDA and CDR2 as SQIVND (reference sequence). The V end lost 10 bases, the J end lost 0 bases, and 12 bases lay between the germline ends. CDR3 length: 13 residues. CDR3 coding DNA: TGTGCCATCAGACAGAATTCTAACTATGGCTACACCTTC. This sequence encodes CAIRQNSNYGYTF. The complete variable domain, with remaining parts taken from reference TRBV19 and TRBJ1-2, reads DGGITQSPKYLFRKEGQNVTLSCEQNLNHDAMYWYRQDPGQGLRLIYYSQIVNDFQKGDIAEGYSVSREKKESFPLTVTSAQKNPTAFYLCAIRQNSNYGYTFGSGTRLTVV.

This chain connects TRBV5-4 to TRBJ2-3; D perhaps matches TRBD1 (6 bases). CDR3 size: 15 residues. V was cut by 4 bases and J by 2 bases, with 14 bases left in between. CDR1 is SGHNT, CDR2 YYREEE, per germline (reference sequence). The CDR3 nucleotides are TGTGCCAGCAGCAGAGACGGGACATACACAGATACGCAGTATTTT. Amino acid sequence: CASSRDGTYTDTQYF.

The table lists this clonotype with a few counts. The chain joins TRBV19 to TRBJ2-2, with no clear D. V was shortened by 2 bases and J by 2 bases, with 6 bases between the two germline ends. In germline, CDR1 is LNHDA, CDR2 SQIVND (reference sequence). This CDR3 has 14 residues. The CDR3 DNA reads TGTGCCAGTAGTATAAGGCCAAACACCGGGGAGCTGTTTTTT. It yields the protein CASSIRPNTGELFF.

This clonotype was recorded many times. The chain couples TRBV27 to TRBJ1-1; TRBD1 aligns across 9 bases. CDR1 is MNHEY and CDR2 is SMNVEV in the germline V gene (reference sequence). The CDR3 runs 14 residues. With V trimmed by 5 bases and J by 7 bases, 8 bases remained unmatched. CDR3 loop: CASSVGTGSGEAFF. The CDR3 DNA reads as TGTGCCAGCAGTGTAGGGACAGGGAGCGGTGAAGCTTTCTTT.

This clonotype was picked up many times. The rearrangement joins TRBV20-1 to TRBJ2-2; 7 bases match TRBD2. Germline V gene lookup returns CDR1 DFQATT and CDR2 SNEGSKA (reference sequence). Trimming cost V 3 bases and J 3 bases; bases outside gene matches: 10. This CDR3 spans 16 amino acids. This CDR3 is CSASKGTAGDTGELFF. DNA of the CDR3: TGCAGTGCTAGTAAAGGAACTGCGGGGGACACCGGGGAGCTGTTTTTT.

The gene calls are TRBV4-1 and TRBJ1-2; no clear D gene. This CDR3 has 12 residues. The V gene lost 0 bases and the J gene lost 5 bases, with 4 bases spanning the gap. Germline CDR1 reads MGHRA; CDR2 reads YSYEKL. This CDR3 is CASSQDLYGYTF. CDR3 DNA sequence: TGCGCCAGCAGCCAAGACCTATATGGCTACACCTTC.

This clonotype was seen only a few times. This chain connects TRBV2 to TRBJ2-3, with TRBD2 as a possible D gene (6 bases). Germline assignment: CDR1 SNHLY and CDR2 FYNNEI. Trimming took off 6 bases at V and 2 bases at J, with 12 bases between the two ends. The CDR3 sequence is 14 residues long. Here the CDR3 reads CASRPGLSTDTQYF. The CDR3 bases are TGTGCCAGCAGGCCGGGACTTTCCACAGATACGCAGTATTTT.

In its sample, this clonotype was seen a few times. The chain employs TRBV10-3 and TRBJ2-2; D is uncertain. V was pared by 8 bases and J by 5 bases, with 15 bases between. Germline V gene data show CDR1 as ENHRY and CDR2 as SYGVKD. CDR3 length: 14 residues. The CDR3 sequence is CAIPNAKGTGELFF. In nucleotides, the CDR3 is TGTGCCATCCCCAACGCTAAAGGGACCGGGGAGCTGTTTTTT.

The rearrangement links TRBV6-1 to TRBJ1-2; TRBD1 aligns across 7 bases. Looked up from germline, CDR1 is MNHNS and CDR2 is SASEGT. This CDR3 spans 13 amino acids. The junction had 3 bases not matched to a gene; V was cut back by 1 base and J by 7 bases. The CDR3 region is CASSEVTGAGYTF. For the CDR3, the DNA is TGTGCCAGCAGTGAAGTAACAGGGGCTGGCTACACCTTC.